A single sample is the source of the 13 T cell receptor beta chains below, sequenced in a study of T cell repertoires in cytomegalovirus infection. TCRdb re-called the reads through MiXCR, storing one row per CDR3 protein. This sample has around 310,000 distinct CDR3 sequences, with roughly 17% found just once. Sequenced input: PBMCs. These receptors were obtained from a human donor in good health (CMV status not recorded). Some clones in this sample may be carry-over from other donors' samples.

This clonotype has a count of ten or more. V is TRBV7-2 and J is TRBJ1-2; D gene ambiguous. There are 17 residues in the CDR3. V shed 0 bases and J shed 4 bases, with 18 bases lying between them. Germline CDR1 is SGHTA and CDR2 is FQGNSA. The CDR3 DNA is TGTGCCAGCAGCTTAGCGCACGGACCCCCGTTCAGCTATGGCTACACCTTC. Protein: CASSLAHGPPFSYGYTF.

This clonotype was observed a few times. This chain joins TRBV10-3 and TRBJ2-2; D remains unclear. Between the trimmed V and J ends, which lost 3 bases and 6 bases, there was a span of 8 bases. The length of the CDR3 is 13 residues. CDR1 is ENHRY, CDR2 SYGVKD, per germline. The DNA for the CDR3 is TGTGCCATCAGTGAATTAGAGGCCGGGGAGCTGTTTTTT. Its protein is CAISELEAGELFF.

This chain links TRBV6-6 with TRBJ1-2, with D possibly matching TRBD1 (5 bases). This CDR3 is built from 14 residues. V lost 2 bases and J 4 bases, leaving 11 bases between the germline ends. From germline, CDR1 is MNHNY and CDR2 SVGAGI (reference sequence). In DNA form, the CDR3 reads TGTGCCAGCAGTTACCGGCAGGGACCCTATGGCTACACCTTC. It codes for CASSYRQGPYGYTF.

The chain uses TRBV24-1 and TRBJ2-5, with 12 bases lining up with TRBD2. The CDR3 consists of 16 residues. Per germline, CDR1 KGHDR and CDR2 SFDVKD. Losses at the gene ends were 5 bases for V and 1 base for J; bases not matched to a gene: 4. The DNA of the CDR3 is TGTGCCACCAGTGGGGCGACTAGCGGGGGCCAAGAGACCCAGTACTTC. Residues: CATSGATSGGQETQYF.

The table lists this clonotype with a count of one. It may be a read error: a sequence one base away is much more abundant. The V gene is TRBV11-1, the J gene TRBJ1-1; 8 bases line up with TRBD1. The CDR3 runs 17 residues. Germline CDR1 reads SGHAT; CDR2 reads FQDESV (reference sequence). As DNA, the CDR3 is TGTGCCAGCAGCTTACATACCGGGACAGGAGCGGACACTGGAGCTTTCTTT. Protein sequence: CASSLHTGTGADTGAFF.

This clonotype was observed at least ten times. CDR3 sequence (DNA): TGTGCCACCCTTCCGGGACAGCAAGAGACCCAGTACTTC. Encoded protein: CATLPGQQETQYF. This chain connects TRBV7-2 to TRBJ2-5; 7 positions agree with TRBD1. J lost 2 bases, V lost 10 bases, and 7 bases had no gene match. The CDR3 runs 13 residues. The germline V gene encodes CDR1 SGHTA and CDR2 FQGNSA.

This clonotype occurred many times. The chain employs TRBV19 and TRBJ1-5; tentatively, D is TRBD1 (6 bases). The ends were cut back, 4 bases at V and 6 bases at J, with 13 bases in the middle. Germline CDR1 reads LNHDA; CDR2 reads SQIVND (reference sequence). The CDR3 runs 14 residues. The CDR3 loop is CASSKTQGSQPQHF. DNA of the CDR3: TGTGCCAGTAGTAAGACCCAGGGGAGTCAGCCCCAGCATTTT.

The chain combines TRBV4-2 with TRBJ2-1, with D possibly TRBD1 on 6 matching bases. The CDR3 covers 17 residues. V lost 1 base and J lost 4, with 17 bases in between. CDR1 LGHNA and CDR2 YNFKEQ come from the germline V gene. The CDR3 DNA reads TGTGCCAGCAGCCAAGGTCAGGGGAGACCATTATACAATGAGCAGTTCTTC. It is translated as CASSQGQGRPLYNEQFF.

This clonotype was detected many times. The chain joins TRBV12-3 or TRBV12-4 to TRBJ2-2; D gene ambiguous. Trimming cost V 5 bases and J 0 bases, with 7 bases left between them. This CDR3 has 14 residues. CDR3 DNA: TGTGCCAGCAGTCGAGGCTCGAACACCGGGGAGCTGTTTTTT. Amino acids: CASSRGSNTGELFF.

This clonotype was recorded many times. The chain employs TRBV7-2 and TRBJ2-3, with D maybe TRBD2 (5 bases). Trimming took off 5 bases at V and 0 bases at J, with 12 bases between the two ends. CDR3 length equals 15 residues. Germline-derived CDR1 and CDR2 are SGHTA and FQGNSA. The chain's CDR3 is CASSAGLGSTDTQYF. The CDR3 region has the DNA TGTGCCAGCAGCGCGGGTCTTGGAAGCACAGATACGCAGTATTTT.

This clonotype was seen at least ten times. The V and J genes are TRBV12-3 or TRBV12-4 and TRBJ2-3; maybe TRBD2 (6 bases). Trimming pared 4 bases from V and 3 bases from J, leaving 17 bases between. The CDR3 length is 16 residues. CDR3 in amino acids: CASSYHGLSETDTQYF. The CDR3 DNA follows: TGTGCCAGCAGTTATCACGGACTAAGCGAGACAGATACGCAGTATTTT.

This clonotype was recorded at least ten times. The chain couples TRBV12-3 or TRBV12-4 to TRBJ1-2, with TRBD1 matching over 7 bases. J gave up 6 bases and V 6 bases, and 7 bases lay outside the gene matches. The CDR3 length is 13 residues. CDR3 DNA: TGTGCCAGCAGCCTCGGGACAGTCGATGGCTACACCTTC. It is translated as CASSLGTVDGYTF.

Details on this clonotype: The junction departs from the called germline gene at one end, perhaps through a read error. This rearrangement joins TRBV28 to TRBJ2-1; 9 bases align to TRBD1. Per the germline V gene, CDR1 is MDHEN and CDR2 is SYDVKM. The CDR3 contains 12 residues. Here the CDR3 reads CASSLWEGQGEF. The CDR3 DNA reads TGTGCCAGCAGTTTATGGGAGGGACAGGGCGAATTC.